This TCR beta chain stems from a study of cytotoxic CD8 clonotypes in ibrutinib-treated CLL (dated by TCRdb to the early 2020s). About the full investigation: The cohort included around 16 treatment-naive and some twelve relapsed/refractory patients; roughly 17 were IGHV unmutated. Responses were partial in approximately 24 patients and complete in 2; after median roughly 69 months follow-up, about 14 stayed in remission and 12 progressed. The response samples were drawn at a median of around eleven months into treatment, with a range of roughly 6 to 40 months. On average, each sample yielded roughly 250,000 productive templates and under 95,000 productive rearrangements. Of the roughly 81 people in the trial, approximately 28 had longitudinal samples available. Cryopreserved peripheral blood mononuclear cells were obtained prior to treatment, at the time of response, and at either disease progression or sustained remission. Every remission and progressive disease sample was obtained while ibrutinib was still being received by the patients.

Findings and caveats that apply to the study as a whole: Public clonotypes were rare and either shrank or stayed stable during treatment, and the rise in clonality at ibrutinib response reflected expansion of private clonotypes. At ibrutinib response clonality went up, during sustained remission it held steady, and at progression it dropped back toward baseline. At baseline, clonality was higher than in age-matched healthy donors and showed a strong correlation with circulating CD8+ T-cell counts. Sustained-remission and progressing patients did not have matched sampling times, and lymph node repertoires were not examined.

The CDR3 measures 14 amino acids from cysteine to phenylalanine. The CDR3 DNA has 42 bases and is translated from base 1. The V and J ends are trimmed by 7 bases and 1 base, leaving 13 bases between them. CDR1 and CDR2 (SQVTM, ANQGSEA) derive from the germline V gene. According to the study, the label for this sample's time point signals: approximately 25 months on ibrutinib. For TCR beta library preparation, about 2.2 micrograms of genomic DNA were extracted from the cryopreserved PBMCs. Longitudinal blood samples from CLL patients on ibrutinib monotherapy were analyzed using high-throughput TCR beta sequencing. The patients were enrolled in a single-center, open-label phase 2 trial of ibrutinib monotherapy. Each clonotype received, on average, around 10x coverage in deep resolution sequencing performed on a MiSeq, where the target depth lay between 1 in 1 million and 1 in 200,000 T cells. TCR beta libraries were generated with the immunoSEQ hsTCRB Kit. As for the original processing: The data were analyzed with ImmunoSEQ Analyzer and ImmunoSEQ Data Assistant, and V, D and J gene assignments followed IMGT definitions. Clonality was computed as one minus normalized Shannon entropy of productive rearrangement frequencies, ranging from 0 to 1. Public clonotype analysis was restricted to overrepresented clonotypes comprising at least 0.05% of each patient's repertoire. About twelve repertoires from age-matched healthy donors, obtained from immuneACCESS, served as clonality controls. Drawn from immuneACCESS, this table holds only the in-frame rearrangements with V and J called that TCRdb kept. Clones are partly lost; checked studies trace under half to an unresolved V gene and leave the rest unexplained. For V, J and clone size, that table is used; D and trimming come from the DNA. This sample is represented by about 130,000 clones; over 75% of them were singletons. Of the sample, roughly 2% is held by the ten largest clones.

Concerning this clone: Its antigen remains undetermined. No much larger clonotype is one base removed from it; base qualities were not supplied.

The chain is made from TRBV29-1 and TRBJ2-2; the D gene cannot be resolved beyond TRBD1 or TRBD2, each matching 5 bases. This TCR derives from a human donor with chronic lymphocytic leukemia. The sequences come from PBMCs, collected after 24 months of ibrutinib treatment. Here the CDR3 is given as CSGGAGLNTGELFF. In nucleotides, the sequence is TGCAGCGGGGGCGCGGGCCTGAACACCGGGGAGCTGTTTTTT.